This is a list of T cell receptor beta chains from one sample in a study of T cell responses to AZD1222 COVID-19 vaccine. Some clones are missing from TCRdb's copy, which holds only in-frame ones; the method was immunoSEQ multiplex PCR. The data show around 110,000 clones, around nine tenths seen once. The sample consisted of peripheral blood, taken on day 0 of AZD1222 vaccination. These TCRs come from an adult in good health. CDR3s include the opening cysteine and the closing phenylalanine or tryptophan. The D gene is left open where the match is weak. Only some rows state a clone size, as once, few, many or a class for expanded clones.

V: TRBV27; J: TRBJ2-7; size: -; D: TRBD1; CDR3: CASSSAYRGRFHEQYF; DNA: TGTGCCAGCAGTTCGGCCTACAGGGGGCGTTTCCACGAGCAGTACTTC
V: TRBV6-6; J: TRBJ2-7; size: -; D: -; CDR3: CASSRGPPRELYEQYF; DNA: TGTGCCAGCAGTCGAGGACCCCCACGGGAGCTCTACGAGCAGTACTTC
V: TRBV2; J: TRBJ1-5; size: -; D: -; CDR3: CASSYRDQPQHF; DNA: TGTGCCAGCAGTTACAGGGATCAGCCCCAGCATTTT
V: TRBV5-1; J: TRBJ2-2; size: -; D: TRBD2; CDR3: CASSRGAGELFF; DNA: TGCGCCAGCAGCCGGGGGGCCGGGGAGCTGTTTTTT
V: TRBV19; J: TRBJ1-1; size: once; D: TRBD1; CDR3: CASSTPGTGDHEAFF; DNA: TGTGCCAGTAGTACCCCCGGGACAGGGGACCACGAAGCTTTCTTT
V: TRBV6-5; J: TRBJ1-3; size: -; D: -; CDR3: CASIPGYSGNTIYF; DNA: TGTGCCAGCATCCCCGGTTATTCTGGAAACACCATATATTTT
V: TRBV18; J: TRBJ2-7; size: -; D: TRBD2; CDR3: CASSPRGLAGGYEQYF; DNA: TGTGCCAGCTCACCCCGAGGACTAGCGGGGGGTTACGAGCAGTACTTC
V: TRBV12-5; J: TRBJ2-7; size: -; D: -; CDR3: CASGLVSGERYEQYF; DNA: TGTGCTAGTGGTTTGGTATCGGGGGAAAGGTACGAGCAGTACTTC
V: TRBV9; J: TRBJ1-3; size: -; D: -; CDR3: CASSVGQGSGNTIYF; DNA: TGTGCCAGCAGCGTAGGGCAGGGGTCTGGAAACACCATATATTTT
V: TRBV7-7; J: TRBJ1-2; size: -; D: -; CDR3: CASSRLIGGAQDGYTF; DNA: TGTGCCAGCAGCCGGCTCATAGGTGGGGCGCAAGATGGCTACACCTTC
V: TRBV2; J: TRBJ2-1; size: -; D: TRBD2; CDR3: CASLREAGSYNEQFF; DNA: TGTGCCAGCTTGCGGGAGGCCGGCTCCTACAATGAGCAGTTCTTC
V: TRBV11-2; J: TRBJ2-5; size: -; D: TRBD2; CDR3: CASSRAGGQETQYF; DNA: TGTGCCAGCAGCCGAGCGGGGGGGCAGGAGACCCAGTACTTC
V: TRBV10-2; J: TRBJ2-7; size: -; D: TRBD2; CDR3: CASGLAGRGASYEQYF; DNA: TGCGCCAGCGGACTAGCGGGGAGGGGGGCGTCCTACGAGCAGTACTTC
V: TRBV6-5; J: TRBJ1-3; size: -; D: TRBD1; CDR3: CASSRSGGDTIYF; DNA: TGTGCCAGCAGTCGGTCAGGGGGTGACACCATATATTTT
V: TRBV24-1; J: TRBJ2-7; size: -; D: TRBD1; CDR3: CATSDPKDRLNSSYEQYF; DNA: TGTGCCACCAGTGACCCCAAGGACAGGCTTAACAGCTCCTACGAGCAGTACTTC
V: TRBV7-8; J: TRBJ1-2; size: -; D: -; CDR3: CASSLVRPGFGSNYGYTF; DNA: TGTGCCAGCAGCTTAGTCAGACCGGGCTTTGGTTCTAACTATGGCTACACCTTC
V: TRBV9; J: TRBJ2-5; size: -; D: -; CDR3: CASSVGQGKETQYF; DNA: TGTGCCAGCAGCGTAGGGCAGGGGAAAGAGACCCAGTACTTC